These T cell receptor beta chains were read from a single sample in a study of cytomegalovirus exposure and HLA in healthy donors. Sequencing was performed with immunoSEQ multiplex PCR; in TCRdb, only in-frame clones are kept and a portion is missing. Its table lists some 150,000 clones. Sequencing used PBMCs. The receptors here all came from a young woman in good health and CMV-seronegative. The conserved cysteine and the conserved F or W are not part of the CDR3 here. The D gene is left open where the match is weak.

length: 11; V: TRBV4-3; J: TRBJ2-1; D: -; CDR3: ASSQELNNEQF
length: 13; V: TRBV2; J: TRBJ2-3; D: TRBD1; CDR3: ASRKQTGSTDTQY
length: 15; V: TRBV7-2; J: TRBJ2-1; D: TRBD1; CDR3: ASSLAGGQGALYEQF
length: 13; V: TRBV30; J: TRBJ2-2; D: TRBD2; CDR3: AWIRAGVITGELF
length: 13; V: TRBV5-1; J: TRBJ2-1; D: TRBD2; CDR3: ASSFVAGSYNEQF
length: 14; V: TRBV25-1; J: TRBJ2-1; D: -; CDR3: ASSDIPVGVVNEQF
length: 13; V: TRBV7-9; J: TRBJ2-7; D: TRBD1; CDR3: ASSSTGTGGIEQY
length: 11; V: TRBV30; J: TRBJ2-3; D: -; CDR3: AWSIGRVDTQY
length: 12; V: TRBV6-5; J: TRBJ1-1; D: -; CDR3: ASSYGQSGTEAF
length: 9; V: TRBV28; J: TRBJ2-7; D: -; CDR3: ASSTRGEQY
length: 10; V: TRBV29-1; J: TRBJ2-1; D: -; CDR3: SVRGPGNEQF
length: 10; V: TRBV5-4; J: TRBJ2-7; D: TRBD1; CDR3: ASSWDSYEQY
length: 11; V: TRBV6-5; J: TRBJ1-1; D: -; CDR3: ASSYVENTEAF
length: 16; V: TRBV7-3; J: TRBJ2-6; D: -; CDR3: ASSNQAYTFSGANVLT
length: 11; V: TRBV7-3; J: TRBJ2-7; D: -; CDR3: ASSAGTSGEQY
length: 13; V: TRBV7-2; J: TRBJ2-5; D: TRBD1; CDR3: ASSGTGQGSETQY
length: 13; V: TRBV6-5; J: TRBJ1-5; D: -; CDR3: ASSRDGRGDQPQH
length: 11; V: TRBV7-2; J: TRBJ2-2; D: -; CDR3: ASSLQGTGELF
length: 14; V: TRBV18; J: TRBJ1-5; D: TRBD1; CDR3: ASSQTGTGIGQPQH
length: 17; V: TRBV9; J: TRBJ1-2; D: TRBD1; CDR3: ASSEKVALGEQGAGGYT
length: 9; V: TRBV6-6; J: TRBJ1-1; D: -; CDR3: ATTRGGMAF
length: 13; V: TRBV7-9; J: TRBJ2-7; D: TRBD1; CDR3: ASSSRDRGWDEQY
length: 14; V: TRBV10-3; J: TRBJ2-3; D: -; CDR3: AISAGEGLRTDTQY
length: 11; V: TRBV10-1; J: TRBJ1-1; D: -; CDR3: ASSGDMNTEAF
length: 11; V: TRBV28; J: TRBJ1-2; D: -; CDR3: ASQPGVVYGYT
length: 13; V: TRBV5-1; J: TRBJ2-2; D: TRBD1; CDR3: ASSLGPGQTGELF
length: 12; V: TRBV4-3; J: TRBJ2-6; D: -; CDR3: ASSQDTSRNVLT
length: 12; V: TRBV21-1; J: TRBJ2-5; D: -; CDR3: ASILAGFQETQY
length: 17; V: TRBV5-6; J: TRBJ2-6; D: TRBD1; CDR3: ASSLAWDRGRGGANVLT
length: 12; V: TRBV5-1; J: TRBJ2-5; D: -; CDR3: ASSLAFQSETQY
length: 12; V: TRBV7-2; J: TRBJ1-2; D: -; CDR3: ASSPAGDYYGYT
length: 13; V: TRBV11-2; J: TRBJ2-6; D: -; CDR3: ASSPPRGGANVLT
length: 11; V: TRBV11-1; J: TRBJ1-2; D: TRBD1; CDR3: ASSHGQVYGYT
length: 13; V: TRBV9; J: TRBJ1-2; D: -; CDR3: ASSVTGNANYGYT
length: 11; V: TRBV21-1; J: TRBJ1-4; D: -; CDR3: ATVQGDNEKLF
length: 12; V: TRBV19; J: TRBJ1-4; D: -; CDR3: ASSMVQGNEKLF
length: 13; V: TRBV5-5; J: TRBJ1-4; D: TRBD1; CDR3: ASSMGTAINEKLF
length: 13; V: TRBV6-5; J: TRBJ1-2; D: TRBD1; CDR3: ASSFTAGTAYGYT
length: 14; V: TRBV19; J: TRBJ2-2; D: TRBD1; CDR3: ASTYSGQGIAGELF